Following are 5 T cell receptor beta chains from one sample sequenced in a study of blood T cell repertoires in COVID-19. The assay was immunoSEQ multiplex PCR, and TCRdb's table has in-frame clones only and misses some. The sample holds about 93,000 clones; roughly 90% are singletons and the top ten take less than 2%. The sample comprised peripheral blood. These receptors came from a human donor with active COVID-19. The donor label of this sample is uncertain.

This CDR3 is CASRPTGVSDSGEQFF. The CDR3, as DNA: TGCGCCAGCAGGCCTACAGGGGTCTCGGATTCTGGTGAGCAGTTCTTC. The chain joins TRBV4-1 to TRBJ2-1; 7 positions match TRBD1. The length of the CDR3 is 16 residues. The germline V gene has CDR1 MGHRA and CDR2 YSYEKL. The J segment lost 9 bases and the V segment lost 6 bases, leaving 17 bases of the junction unmatched.

This rearrangement joins TRBV14 to TRBJ2-3; 7 nucleotides align to TRBD1. The CDR3 length is 15 residues. Germline V gene lookup returns CDR1 SGHDN and CDR2 FVKESK. J gave up 0 bases and V 2 bases, and 2 bases lay outside the gene matches. Here the CDR3 DNA reads TGTGCCAGCAGCCAACCGGGACAGAGCACAGATACGCAGTATTTT. It yields the protein CASSQPGQSTDTQYF.

The V call is TRBV7-9, the J call TRBJ2-6; TRBD1 aligns across 8 bases. Looked up from germline, CDR1 is SEHNR and CDR2 is FQNEAQ (reference sequence). V dropped 7 bases and J dropped 0; count of bases not matched to a gene: 8. The CDR3 sequence is 17 residues long. Written as DNA, the CDR3 is TGTGCCAGCACGGGGACAGGCCCGGACTCTGGGGCCAACGTCCTGACTTTC. It encodes CASTGTGPDSGANVLTF.

The chain recombines TRBV11-2 with TRBJ2-1, with TRBD2 matching 10 bases. The V gene's germline CDR1 is SGHAT and CDR2 FQNNGV. Germline trimming cut 2 bases from V and 8 bases from J; bases unmatched to any gene: 9. This CDR3 contains 16 residues. This chain's CDR3 is CASSLFVSGGGHEQFF. In DNA form, the CDR3 reads TGTGCCAGCAGCTTATTCGTGAGCGGGGGGGGTCATGAGCAGTTCTTC.

The sample holds a few counts of this clone. The rearrangement joins TRBV6-6 to TRBJ1-1; perhaps TRBD1 as D (6 bases). Trimming left V 2 bases short and J 5 bases short, with 12 bases between. This CDR3 comprises 14 residues. Germline CDR1 MNHNY, CDR2 SVGAGI (reference sequence). The DNA for the CDR3 is TGTGCCAGCAGTTACGAGGGGGGGAAGACTGAAGCTTTCTTT. It specifies CASSYEGGKTEAFF.